This TCR beta chain was found in a study of blood T cell repertoires in COVID-19. Study-level information: The United States, Italy and Spain provided the acute and convalescent COVID-19 samples. Sample material is recorded as cDNA or gDNA derived from T cells, B-cell-depleted T cells, or PBMCs.

Method: immunoSEQ multiplex PCR; TCRdb's copy keeps in-frame clones and lacks some. The sample has tens of thousands of clones, around four fifths seen once. The CDR3 loop spans 11 amino acids. V lost 8 bases and J lost 9; bases outside the gene matches: 4. The sequence was obtained from a man between 50 and 59 years old with active COVID-19. The sample taken for sequencing was peripheral blood. The chain links TRBV12-3 or TRBV12-4 to TRBJ2-1, with 7 bases fitting TRBD1. CDR3 in DNA: TGTGCCAGCCAGGGGGAAGGTGAGCAGTTCTTC. Its protein product is CASQGEGEQFF.